This T cell receptor beta chain was captured in a study of blood T cell repertoires in COVID-19 (TCRdb year 2020). Notes on the research overall: Samples covering the acute and convalescent phases of COVID-19 were provided by collaborators in the United States, Italy and Spain. The prospective study material was composed of cDNA or gDNA derived from T cells, B-cell-depleted T cells, or PBMCs. Subjects who had been exposed to COVID-19, were actively infected with it, or had recovered from it provided the deeply sampled blood TCRbeta repertoires that made up the dataset. The repertoires were made available in a free public database intended to serve as a resource for research on the immune response to SARS-CoV-2. Samples were obtained from the ongoing ImmuneRACE study (first 160 participants) and from 1,254 subjects provided by 6 global collaborators. A de-identified subject ID, COVID-19 status, age in years and sex were almost always included in the sample metadata. Where HLA class I and class II types were available, the types were taken from metadata supplied by the sample provider, not from assay-based typing.

Each collaborating institution followed its own protocols to collect whole blood in K2EDTA tubes. For TCRbeta analysis, collaborators shipped samples in one of three forms: frozen whole blood, isolated PBMCs, or DNA extracted from either of those sample types. Concerning this clone itself: What antigen it recognizes has not been identified. No base quality information exists; no much larger clone differs at one position.

Here is what the overall study found, with its caveats: The quantity of clinical and demographic metadata differed by source and by participant and was supplied without curation.

Taken from the germline V gene, the CDR1 and CDR2 loops are MGHRA and YSYEKL. The CDR3, from cysteine to phenylalanine, totals 16 residues. CDR3 DNA is the only sequence kept; it has 48 bases, read in frame from the first base. Cut back by 0 bases and 0 bases, the V and J ends lie 12 bases apart. TCRbeta CDR3 regions were amplified from genomic DNA by means of the immunoSEQ Assay, a bias-controlled multiplex PCR. From the authors' description of their analysis: Within the assay, amplification of reference gene primers was used to estimate how many nucleated cells each sample contained. To quantify the absolute abundance of each unique TCRbeta CDR3 rearrangement, sequence reads were collapsed and filtered. For each sample, productive Simpson clonality was calculated as the square root of Simpson's diversity index over productive rearrangements. This immuneACCESS table, as held by TCRdb, lists in-frame sequences with V and J called but not all clones. Of the missing ones, under half trace to an unresolved V gene in checked studies; the others have no known cause. That table is the source of V, J and clone size, and D and trimming were worked out from the DNA. This sample holds a few hundred thousand clones; 82% were observed only once. About 3.4% of the sample is in the top ten clones.

This chain is built from TRBV4-1 and TRBJ2-7; the D gene cannot be resolved reliably. Sequencing was performed on peripheral blood. The receptor was derived from a woman under 30 with acute or convalescent COVID-19. The CDR3 corresponds to CASSQEVRISSYEQYF. The nucleotides read TGCGCCAGCAGCCAAGAGGTGCGGATCAGCTCCTACGAGCAGTACTTC.